This T cell receptor (beta chain) is drawn from a study of radiation and T cells in renal cell carcinoma. Findings of the study overall: Without pretreatment biopsies, baseline tumor clonotype presence was undetermined.

Germline values: CDR1 MNHNS, CDR2 SASEGT. The length of the CDR3 is 12 residues. Trimming at V came to 9 bases and at J to 8 bases, leaving 5 bases not matched to a gene. Time point noted: baseline pretreatment blood. As for treatment: 15 Gy SBRT to primary tumor, nephrectomy 4 weeks later. Sequenced by immunoSEQ multiplex PCR; TCRdb stores in-frame clones only, minus some. The sample holds tens of thousands of clones; 65% to 90% are singletons and the top ten take under 35%. On this clone itself: Its antigen is not identified.

This sequence was found in a woman between 65 and 79 years old with renal cell carcinoma. The rearrangement uses TRBV6-1 and TRBJ1-4; 8 nucleotides line up with TRBD1. This material consisted of blood, taken from a patient whose treatment included radiotherapy and nephrectomy. CDR3 sequence: CASDRGREKLFF. CDR3 bases: TGTGCCAGTGACAGGGGTCGGGAAAAACTGTTTTTT.